This TCR beta chain was profiled in a study of human T cells and chemical hapten exposure. Across the whole study: Upper inner arm skin measuring roughly 2 cm by roughly 2 cm received 2% DPC for sensitization.

Germline V CDR1 and CDR2: WSHSY, SAAADI. The CDR3 spans 13 residues. Unmatched junction bases numbered 6, after V lost 6 bases and J lost 11 bases. Overall study results and limits: No shift was seen in TCRs above 1 in 1000 frequency with DPC sensitization. Alopecia was present in the donors, so their immune response may differ from healthy people's.

This clonotype was seen repeatedly, ten times or more. Its specificity is not known. Sample time point: patch test 1, 2 weeks after DPC sensitization. The treatment here: therapeutic diphenylcyclopropenone sensitization with weekly scalp DPC. Unseparated into fractions, whole blood served as the source from which total RNA was extracted. TCRdb independently ran MiXCR on the RACE reads; one entry per CDR3 protein. The top ten hold 2% to 2.5% of the sample, which has about 90,000 distinct CDR3 sequences, about 10% seen once. The chain joins TRBV10-2 to TRBJ2-4; TRBD2 matches 11 bases. Material: whole blood, obtained in connection with sensitization to the hapten diphenylcyclopropenone (DPC). The source is a man between 35 and 55 years old with alopecia areata. Some clones in this sample may be carry-over from other donors' samples. CDR3 residues: CASRLAGETVQYF. DNA for the CDR3: TGCGCCAGCAGACTAGCGGGAGAAACCGTTCAGTACTTC.